This is a list of T cell receptor beta chains from one sample in a study of blood T cells in healthy people across ages. Each CDR3 protein gets one entry after TCRdb re-called the 5' RACE reads with MiXCR. The sample includes roughly 1,000,000 distinct CDR3 sequences, roughly a quarter of them seen just once. The same data also went into a second study, on T cells of mothers and their children.

The sequencing sample was made of blood. All receptors derive from a girl aged 2-9 years in good health. Both conserved end residues are part of each CDR3. The D gene is left open where the match is weak. Clone size is shown for a subset of rows, as once, few, many or a class of expanded clone.

D: NA
J: TRBJ2-5
size: NA
V: TRBV5-1
DNA: TGCGCCAGCAGTTGGGACTCGGTGGAGCAGTACTTC
CDR3: CASSWDSVEQYF

D: NA
J: TRBJ1-3
size: NA
V: TRBV7-2
DNA: TGTGCCAGCAGCCCGCGACAGTCTCCTGGAAACACCATATATTTT
CDR3: CASSPRQSPGNTIYF

D: NA
J: TRBJ1-4
size: NA
V: TRBV6-5
DNA: TGTGCCAGCAGCTATGTTGGGTCAACTAATGAAAAACTGTTTTTT
CDR3: CASSYVGSTNEKLFF

D: NA
J: TRBJ2-7
size: NA
V: TRBV7-2
DNA: TGTGCCAGCAGCTTTGGGGGACAAAGGGGTTACGAGCAGTACTTC
CDR3: CASSFGGQRGYEQYF

D: TRBD1
J: TRBJ2-7
size: NA
V: TRBV29-1
DNA: TGCAGCGTTGAAGTGGACGGGACAGGGGCCTACGAGCAGTACTTC
CDR3: CSVEVDGTGAYEQYF

D: NA
J: TRBJ1-4
size: NA
V: TRBV11-2
DNA: TGTGCCAGCAGCTTAGATAGGGGATCTGATGAAAAACTGTTTTTT
CDR3: CASSLDRGSDEKLFF

D: NA
J: TRBJ2-6
size: few
V: TRBV28
DNA: TGTGCCAGCAGTTCCCCGGGGGCGAATGGGGCCAACGTCCTGACTTTC
CDR3: CASSSPGANGANVLTF

D: NA
J: TRBJ1-1
size: NA
V: TRBV14
DNA: TGTGCCAGCAGCCAAGATAGGAGGGCTGAAGCTTTCTTT
CDR3: CASSQDRRAEAFF

D: NA
J: TRBJ1-2
size: few
V: TRBV29-1
DNA: TGCAGCGATCAGGGTAACAATGGCTACACCTTC
CDR3: CSDQGNNGYTF

D: NA
J: TRBJ1-1
size: once
V: TRBV27
DNA: TGTGCCAGCAGTTTATGGCAGGGCGCTGAAGCTTTCTTT
CDR3: CASSLWQGAEAFF

D: TRBD2
J: TRBJ2-3
size: few
V: TRBV27
DNA: TGTGCCAGCAGTCTCGGGACTAGTCGGTCCGCAGATACGCAGTATTTT
CDR3: CASSLGTSRSADTQYF

D: NA
J: TRBJ2-7
size: NA
V: TRBV4-2
DNA: TGTGCCAGCAGCCAAGAGAGCGGTAGTGAGCAGTACTTC
CDR3: CASSQESGSEQYF

D: NA
J: TRBJ2-3
size: NA
V: TRBV7-2
DNA: TGTGCCAGCAGCCCAGCGGCTCACGGGACGGGTAGGGTTACGCAGTATTTT
CDR3: CASSPAAHGTGRVTQYF

D: NA
J: TRBJ2-5
size: NA
V: TRBV28
DNA: TGTGCCAGCAGGGATATCGGTGGGGAGACCCAGTACTTC
CDR3: CASRDIGGETQYF

D: NA
J: TRBJ2-7
size: NA
V: TRBV10-3
DNA: TGTGCCATCAGTGACGGTCCTAAAAACGCCTACGAGCAGTACTTC
CDR3: CAISDGPKNAYEQYF

D: NA
J: TRBJ2-3
size: NA
V: TRBV6-6
DNA: TGTGCCAGCAGTTACGTAGCGGCGGGCACAGATACGCAGTATTTT
CDR3: CASSYVAAGTDTQYF

D: TRBD1
J: TRBJ1-4
size: few
V: TRBV29-1
DNA: TGCAGCGTTGCTAAGACAGGGGTTTTGGAAAAACTGTTTTTT
CDR3: CSVAKTGVLEKLFF

D: TRBD1
J: TRBJ2-1
size: NA
V: TRBV27
DNA: TGTGCCAGCAGTTTATCCAAGGGGGCTTGGGACCTATACAATGAGCAGTTCTTC
CDR3: CASSLSKGAWDLYNEQFF

D: TRBD2
J: TRBJ2-1
size: many
V: TRBV5-1
DNA: TGCGCCAGCAGCTTGTTTTCTAGCGGGGGGAATGAGCAGTTCTTC
CDR3: CASSLFSSGGNEQFF

D: NA
J: TRBJ1-4
size: NA
V: TRBV7-2
DNA: TGTGCCAGCAGCCCAAGTCCCGAAAAACTGTTTTTT
CDR3: CASSPSPEKLFF

D: NA
J: TRBJ1-1
size: few
V: TRBV7-6
DNA: TGTGCCAGCAGCTTAGGGGGCGAGGGAGACACTGAAGCTTTCTTT
CDR3: CASSLGGEGDTEAFF

D: NA
J: TRBJ2-6
size: NA
V: TRBV6-6
DNA: TGTGCCAGCACCCAGACACCCTCTGGGGCCAACGTCCTGACTTTC
CDR3: CASTQTPSGANVLTF

D: TRBD1
J: TRBJ2-7
size: few
V: TRBV6-2/TRBV6-3
DNA: TGTGCCAGCACGTCAGTGAGTTGGGACAGGGAAATGGGCGAGCAGTACTTC
CDR3: CASTSVSWDREMGEQYF

D: NA
J: TRBJ1-1
size: few
V: TRBV6-1
DNA: TGTGCCTCCGGGTATGAAGCTTTCTTT
CDR3: CASGYEAFF